The 23 T cell receptor beta chains below come from one sample, sequenced in a study of shared clonotypes between healthy human individuals. Naivety among CD8 cells was defined by CD45RO negativity and positive CCR7 selection, thereby excluding terminally differentiated effector memory CD45RA+ cells. Clones were read by immunoSEQ multiplex PCR, and TCRdb kept only the in-frame ones, dropping some. Of some 1,900,000 clones in the sample, about 95% are singletons; the top ten hold less than 1.5%. The source material was naive CD8+ T cells sorted from blood. These receptors were taken from a young man in good health.

This sequence joins TRBV6-6 and TRBJ1-5; 7 bases are a match to TRBD1. From germline, CDR1 is MNHNY and CDR2 SVGAGI (reference sequence). V lost 6 bases and J lost 7; bases outside the gene matches: 6. The CDR3 is made up of 13 amino acids. CDR3 nucleotides: TGTGCCAGCAGCCCAGGGGGAAGCCAGCCCCAGCATTTT. Translated: CASSPGGSQPQHF.

On this clone itself: The same CDR3 arises from other DNA sequences in this sample as well. This chain uses TRBV7-9 with TRBJ2-7; 8 bases line up with TRBD2. V shed 4 bases and J 4 bases; nucleotides not matched to a gene: 6. This CDR3 comprises 14 residues. Germline V CDR1 and CDR2: SEHNR, FQNEAQ (reference sequence). As DNA, the CDR3 is TGTGCCAGCAGCTCTACTAGCGGCAGTTACGAGCAGTACTTC. Protein: CASSSTSGSYEQYF. Drawing the rest from reference TRBV7-9 and TRBJ2-7, the complete variable domain is DTGVSQNPRHKITKRGQNVTFRCDPISEHNRLYWYRQTLGQGPEFLTYFQNEAQLEKSRLLSDRFSAERPKGSFSTLEIQRTEQGDSAMYLCASSSTSGSYEQYFGPGTRLTVT.

The gene calls are TRBV4-2 and TRBJ2-2; 8 nucleotides agree with TRBD2. This CDR3 has 18 residues. Germline V gene lookup returns CDR1 LGHNA and CDR2 YNFKEQ. V gave up 0 bases and J gave up 5 bases; unmatched junction bases: 11. The CDR3 protein is CASSQDLIAGRETGELFF. CDR3 nucleotides: TGTGCCAGCAGCCAAGATCTTATAGCGGGGAGAGAAACCGGGGAGCTGTTTTTT.

V is TRBV11-2 and J is TRBJ2-1, with 11 bases aligning to TRBD2. V was clipped by 3 bases and J by 0 bases; unmatched bases: 4. The CDR3 consists of 17 residues. Germline values: CDR1 SGHAT, CDR2 FQNNGV. The CDR3 DNA is TGTGCCAGCAGCTTCCCCACTAGCGGGAGCTCCTACAATGAGCAGTTCTTC. Residues: CASSFPTSGSSYNEQFF.

The table lists this clone with a few counts. Other DNA sequences from this sample encode an identical CDR3 as well. The chain uses TRBV5-5 and TRBJ2-7, with 7 bases lining up with TRBD2. Germline V CDR1 and CDR2: SGHKS, YYEKEE (reference sequence). The V gene end was trimmed by 0 bases and the J gene end by 4 bases; junction bases not matched to a gene: 1. This CDR3 is built from 13 residues. CDR3 sequence: CASSLGGGYEQYF. As DNA, the CDR3 is TGTGCCAGCAGCTTGGGCGGGGGTTACGAGCAGTACTTC.

The chain joins TRBV4-1 to TRBJ1-1, with D perhaps matching TRBD1 (5 bases). Trimming shortened V by 0 bases and J by 0 bases, and 17 bases separated the two germline ends. Germline loops: CDR1 MGHRA, CDR2 YSYEKL. The CDR3 runs 18 residues. CDR3 amino acids: CASSQDLGGLLMNTEAFF. In DNA form, the CDR3 reads TGCGCCAGCAGCCAAGATTTGGGGGGTTTGCTCATGAACACTGAAGCTTTCTTT.

The chain has TRBV4-1 and TRBJ1-6; D is unresolved. Germline V gives CDR1 MGHRA, CDR2 YSYEKL. The V end lost 4 bases, the J end lost 0 bases, and 22 bases lay between the germline ends. The CDR3 is 20 residues long. The CDR3 nucleotides are TGCGCCAGCAGCCCCAGCGGGTTCTCGAGAGAGGGCTCCTATAATTCACCCCTCCACTTT. Translated, it gives CASSPSGFSREGSYNSPLHF.

Of note for this clone: Other DNA variants within this sample encode the same CDR3. The chain is built from TRBV6-6 and TRBJ2-7; D is perhaps TRBD2 (6 bases). The CDR3 totals 14 residues. Trimming cost V 0 bases and J 3 bases, with 9 bases left between them. Germline V gene sequence: CDR1 MNHNY, CDR2 SVGAGI (reference sequence). The CDR3 loop reads CASSYSGGDYEQYF. In nucleotides, the CDR3 is TGTGCCAGCAGTTACTCAGGCGGGGACTACGAGCAGTACTTC.

The rearrangement uses TRBV7-6 and TRBJ2-5; TRBD2 matches 7 bases. Germline CDR1 is SGHVS and CDR2 is FNYEAQ. The ends lost 4 bases at V and 0 bases at J; junction bases unmatched: 5. CDR3 size: 15 residues. CDR3 bases: TGTGCCAGCAGCTACAGACTAGCAGACCAAGAGACCCAGTACTTC. Residues: CASSYRLADQETQYF.

The J gene is TRBJ2-1, the V gene TRBV4-1, with a possible D match to TRBD2 (6 bases). Per germline, CDR1 MGHRA and CDR2 YSYEKL. Trimming left V 0 bases short and J 6 bases short, with 15 bases between. The CDR3 extends over 16 amino acids. The CDR3 reads CASSQEGRLGFNEQFF. The CDR3 coding sequence is TGCGCCAGCAGCCAAGAAGGGCGACTAGGATTCAATGAGCAGTTCTTC.

The CDR3 loop reads CASSSTGSLPNEKLFF. CDR3 bases: TGTGCCAGCAGTTCGACGGGATCTCTACCTAATGAAAAACTGTTTTTT. The chain couples TRBV6-5 to TRBJ1-4; D is uncertain. The CDR3 runs to 16 residues. The V end lost 4 bases, the J end lost 3 bases, and 15 bases lay between the germline ends. Germline lookup yields CDR1 MNHEY and CDR2 SVGAGI.

CDR3 sequence reads: CASSQEASSEEETQYF. In DNA, the CDR3 is TGTGCCAGCAGCCAAGAGGCATCTAGCGAAGAAGAGACCCAGTACTTC. V usage is TRBV4-2 and J usage is TRBJ2-5, with D possibly being TRBD2 (6 bases). CDR3 length equals 16 residues. The germline CDR1 and CDR2 sequences are LGHNA and YNFKEQ. V was shortened by 0 bases and J by 3 bases, with 14 bases between the two germline ends.

On this clone: This same CDR3 is encoded by further DNA sequences in the sample. This chain connects TRBV6-5 to TRBJ2-1, with D perhaps matching TRBD1 (6 bases). CDR1 and CDR2 from the germline V gene are MNHEY and SVGAGI. V gave up 0 bases and J gave up 4 bases, with 13 bases separating them. The CDR3 is made up of 16 amino acids. For the CDR3, the DNA is TGTGCCAGCAGTTACTCTGCAGGGGAGAGATACAATGAGCAGTTCTTC. Translation gives CASSYSAGERYNEQFF.

The chain has TRBV27 and TRBJ2-4, with 7 nucleotides matching TRBD1. The CDR3 loop spans 21 amino acids. The V gene's germline CDR1 is MNHEY and CDR2 SMNVEV (reference sequence). Germline trimming cut 6 bases from V and 1 base from J; bases unmatched to any gene: 24. The CDR3 sequence is CASSPSFPGTEPRLAKNIQYF. DNA for the CDR3: TGTGCCAGCAGCCCCTCCTTTCCCGGGACAGAGCCAAGACTGGCCAAAAACATTCAGTACTTC.

The rearrangement joins TRBV7-6 to TRBJ2-5, with D possibly called TRBD1 or TRBD2 (5 bases each). CDR1 and CDR2 from the germline V gene are SGHVS and FNYEAQ. V was pared by 3 bases and J by 0 bases, with 14 bases between. The CDR3 consists of 16 residues. CDR3 amino acids: CASSFLPGPNQETQYF. The CDR3 nucleotides read TGTGCCAGCAGCTTCCTCCCGGGGCCCAACCAAGAGACCCAGTACTTC.

The chain employs TRBV7-8 and TRBJ2-7, with 7 bases aligning to TRBD1. This CDR3 is built from 16 residues. With V trimmed by 3 bases and J by 1 base, 9 bases remained unmatched. Looked up from germline, CDR1 is SGHVS and CDR2 is FQNEAQ. The CDR3 DNA reads as TGTGCCAGCAGCTTCCCCCGGGACAGTGCTTCCTACGAGCAGTACTTC. Amino acids: CASSFPRDSASYEQYF.

The J gene is TRBJ1-1, the V gene TRBV6-5; D is possibly TRBD1 (5 bases). CDR1 and CDR2 from the germline V gene are MNHEY and SVGAGI. CDR3 length: 14 amino acids. V gave up 5 bases and J gave up 6 bases, with 16 bases separating them. The CDR3 loop reads CASSEMQGKPEAFF. The DNA for the CDR3 is TGTGCCAGCAGTGAGATGCAGGGAAAGCCTGAAGCTTTCTTT.

The gene calls are TRBV5-1 and TRBJ1-6; D may be TRBD1 (5 bases). The CDR3 is made up of 16 amino acids. Trimming pared 0 bases from V and 5 bases from J, leaving 12 bases between. Germline-derived CDR1 and CDR2 are SGHRS and YFSETQ. The CDR3 bases are TGCGCCAGCAGCTTGGTTGGGACGGCAAATAATTCACCCCTCCACTTT. Residues: CASSLVGTANNSPLHF. The whole variable domain, remainder taken from reference TRBV5-1 and TRBJ1-6, is KAGVTQTPRYLIKTRGQQVTLSCSPISGHRSVSWYQQTPGQGLQFLFEYFSETQRNKGNFPGRFSGRQFSNSRSEMNVSTLELGDSALYLCASSLVGTANNSPLHFGNGTRLTVT.

The chain couples TRBV2 to TRBJ2-5; possible D gene TRBD1, 6 bases. The CDR3 loop spans 15 amino acids. CDR1 is SNHLY and CDR2 is FYNNEI in the germline V gene. Trimming stripped 3 bases from V and 5 bases from J, with 16 bases between. CDR3 in DNA: TGTGCCAGCAGTGACCCACAGGGAGAGGGGGAGACCCAGTACTTC. It encodes CASSDPQGEGETQYF.

The rearrangement joins TRBV5-1 to TRBJ1-1; unclear D gene. Germline V gene sequence: CDR1 SGHRS, CDR2 YFSETQ. V was cut by 0 bases and J by 7 bases, with 7 bases left in between. The CDR3 runs 12 residues. The CDR3: CASSLVGIEAFF. The CDR3 DNA reads as TGCGCCAGCAGCTTGGTGGGTATTGAAGCTTTCTTT.

The V gene is TRBV2, the J gene TRBJ1-5; 7 bases fit TRBD1. From germline, CDR1 is SNHLY and CDR2 FYNNEI. CDR3 length: 23 amino acids. V was clipped by 3 bases and J by 2 bases; unmatched bases: 28. The CDR3 here is CASSEPLATGELPATGGNQPQHF. The CDR3 coding sequence is TGTGCCAGCAGTGAGCCCCTGGCTACAGGGGAACTACCCGCCACGGGGGGCAATCAGCCCCAGCATTTT.

A word on this clone: Other DNA variants within this sample encode the same CDR3. The chain links TRBV6-5 to TRBJ2-3; no firm D call. Looked up from germline, CDR1 is MNHEY and CDR2 is SVGAGI. Trimming stripped 0 bases from V and 1 base from J, with 5 bases between. CDR3 length: 14 amino acids. The CDR3: CASSYSAGTDTQYF. Here the CDR3 DNA reads TGTGCCAGCAGTTACTCGGCAGGCACAGATACGCAGTATTTT.

This chain connects TRBV27 to TRBJ1-1, with D hard to call. Germline values: CDR1 MNHEY, CDR2 SMNVEV (reference sequence). V dropped 6 bases and J dropped 0 bases, with 14 bases sitting between them. The CDR3 loop spans 15 amino acids. The DNA of the CDR3 is TGTGCCAGCAGACTTATACAAGGGTTGAACACTGAAGCTTTCTTT. Translated: CASRLIQGLNTEAFF.